This T cell receptor (beta chain) was recovered during a study of blood T cell repertoires in COVID-19. Study-wide context: Samples of COVID-19 (acute and convalescent) were obtained from the United States, Italy and Spain.

Per the original methods: Scientists estimated how many nucleated cells there were by amplifying reference gene primers. Produced via immunoSEQ multiplex PCR; TCRdb's table is partial and in-frame only. The V and J calls and clone size come from that table; D and trimming were worked out from the DNA. The sample lists about 80,000 clones, more than 75% occurring once. Between the trimmed V and J ends, which lost 1 base and 5 bases, there was a span of 24 bases. The CDR3 contains 18 residues. CDR1 LGHNA and CDR2 YNFKEQ come from the germline V gene. The sample consisted of peripheral blood. The TCR sequence derives from a human donor in a cohort sampled during active COVID-19. The chain is built from TRBV4-2 and TRBJ2-7, with D tentatively TRBD2 (5 bases). Here the CDR3 reads CASSQVGSEAGEEDEQYF. CDR3 DNA sequence: TGTGCCAGCAGCCAAGTAGGGTCGGAGGCAGGCGAGGAAGACGAGCAGTACTTC.